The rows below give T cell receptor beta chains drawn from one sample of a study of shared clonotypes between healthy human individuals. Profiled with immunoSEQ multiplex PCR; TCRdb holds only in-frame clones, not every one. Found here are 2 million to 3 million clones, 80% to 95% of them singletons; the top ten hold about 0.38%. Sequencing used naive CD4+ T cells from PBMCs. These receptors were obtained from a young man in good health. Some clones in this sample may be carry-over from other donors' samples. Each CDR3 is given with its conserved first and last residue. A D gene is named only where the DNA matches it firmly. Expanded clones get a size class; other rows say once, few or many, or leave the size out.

TGTGCCAGCAGTTTTGCCGGGACAGGGCCCCAGTACTTC	CASSFAGTGPQYF	TRBV28	TRBJ2-5	TRBD1	-
TGTGCCAGCAGGGGGGGCGCGAGGGACGAGCAGTACTTC	CASRGGARDEQYF	TRBV28	TRBJ2-7	-	-
TGTGCCAGCAGCTTATTTACTAGCGGGAGGGGGACCTACAATGAGCAGTTCTTC	CASSLFTSGRGTYNEQFF	TRBV7-2	TRBJ2-1	TRBD2	-
TGTGCCAGCGCCCAAGCTCTGGTCCTGCGCAATGAGCAGTTCTTC	CASAQALVLRNEQFF	TRBV7-2	TRBJ2-1	-	-
TGTGCCAGCAGCCGTAGCGGGGTGAGCACAGATACGCAGTATTTT	CASSRSGVSTDTQYF	TRBV5-4	TRBJ2-3	TRBD2	-
TGCGCCAGCAGCTTGGTGGCAGGGAAGGACGAGCAGTACTTC	CASSLVAGKDEQYF	TRBV5-1	TRBJ2-7	-	-
TGTGCCAGCACTGGGGGACAGGGGGATCAGCCCCAGCATTTT	CASTGGQGDQPQHF	TRBV2	TRBJ1-5	TRBD1	-
TGCGCCAGCAGCCAACAGGGTTATCAGCCCCAGCATTTT	CASSQQGYQPQHF	TRBV4-1	TRBJ1-5	-	few
TGTGCCAGCAGTCTGATGGACTATGGCTACACCTTC	CASSLMDYGYTF	TRBV28	TRBJ1-2	-	-
TGTGCCAGTAGTACCCGGGACAGGGGCGACATTCAGTACTTC	CASSTRDRGDIQYF	TRBV19	TRBJ2-4	TRBD1	-
TGTGCCAGCAGCTCCGGGATCTCAAGGTCCGGGGAGCTGTTTTTT	CASSSGISRSGELFF	TRBV7-3	TRBJ2-2	-	-
TGTGCCAGCAGCTTAGAGTACCACGAGCAGTACTTC	CASSLEYHEQYF	TRBV7-8	TRBJ2-7	-	once
TGTGCCAGTAGTATTCAAAGCGACGGATACAATGAGCAGTTCTTC	CASSIQSDGYNEQFF	TRBV19	TRBJ2-1	-	once
TGTGCCAGCACCCTGGAGTCCGGGACAGGGGGCTTCGAGCAGTACTTC	CASTLESGTGGFEQYF	TRBV21-1	TRBJ2-7	-	-
TGTGCCAGCAGTTACCCCCCGAGCGGGGAGCTGTTTTTT	CASSYPPSGELFF	TRBV27	TRBJ2-2	-	-
TGTGCTAGCCTGGGGGGCGATAACACTGAAGCTTTCTTT	CASLGGDNTEAFF	TRBV12-5	TRBJ1-1	-	-
TGTGCCAGCAGTCTGATGGGACAGAACTATGGCTACACCTTC	CASSLMGQNYGYTF	TRBV28	TRBJ1-2	TRBD1	-
TGTGCCAGCAGTGAGCCCTTTTCCGGACAGGGAAACTATGGCTACACCTTC	CASSEPFSGQGNYGYTF	TRBV6-1	TRBJ1-2	TRBD1	-
TGTGCCAGCAAATACACAGGCCTGAGCGGCTACACCTTC	CASKYTGLSGYTF	TRBV27	TRBJ1-2	-	-
TGTGCCAGCAATATACTTGCGACAGGCTACGAGCAGTACTTC	CASNILATGYEQYF	TRBV6-6	TRBJ2-7	-	-
TGTGCCAGCAGTTTAAGCCCCCCCGCAGGGAACACTGAAGCTTTCTTT	CASSLSPPAGNTEAFF	TRBV28	TRBJ1-1	-	-
TGCGCCAGCAGCTCGAAAGCGATGGGCCCTTACAATGAGCAGTTCTTC	CASSSKAMGPYNEQFF	TRBV5-1	TRBJ2-1	-	-
TGTGCCAGCAGCCAAGTACAGGGGGGCTATGGCTACACCTTC	CASSQVQGGYGYTF	TRBV14	TRBJ1-2	TRBD1	-
TGTGCCAGCAGTCCTGCCTACGAGCAGTACTTC	CASSPAYEQYF	TRBV6-6	TRBJ2-7	-	-
TGTGCCATCAGTGCGACAGGGACTCAGCCCCAGCATTTT	CAISATGTQPQHF	TRBV10-3	TRBJ1-5	TRBD1	-
TGTGCCATCAGTGTAGGCCAGACGAACACCTACGAGCAGTACTTC	CAISVGQTNTYEQYF	TRBV10-3	TRBJ2-7	-	-
TGCGCCAGCAGCTTGGCCCCGGCTAGCGGTACCACAGATACGCAGTATTTT	CASSLAPASGTTDTQYF	TRBV5-1	TRBJ2-3	TRBD2	once
TGTGCCAGTAGTTCCCCAGGGGGCCAGAGGGTAAATGAGCAGTTCTTC	CASSSPGGQRVNEQFF	TRBV19	TRBJ2-1	TRBD1	-
TGTGCCAGCAGCTTAAGCCCCGAAGAGACCCAGTACTTC	CASSLSPEETQYF	TRBV7-2	TRBJ2-5	-	once
TGCGCCAGCAGCTTAGAAGCCTCTCCCACAGATACGCAGTATTTT	CASSLEASPTDTQYF	TRBV4-3	TRBJ2-3	-	-
TGTGCCAGCAGCTTAGGTCGGCGGGAGCTGTTTTTT	CASSLGRRELFF	TRBV7-2	TRBJ2-2	-	-
TGTGCCACCAGTAGCGATAGGGGGATTGGGGAAAAACTGTTTTTT	CATSSDRGIGEKLFF	TRBV15	TRBJ1-4	-	-
TGTGCCAGCAGCCCTTCCAGGACAGGGGGAAATGAGCAGTTCTTC	CASSPSRTGGNEQFF	TRBV11-2	TRBJ2-1	TRBD1	-
TGTGCCAGCAGCGTAGGACCGGGGAACACTGAAGCTTTCTTT	CASSVGPGNTEAFF	TRBV9	TRBJ1-1	-	-
TGTGCCAGTAGTATAGATACGGCCTACGCGTCGGGCGAGCAGTACTTC	CASSIDTAYASGEQYF	TRBV19	TRBJ2-7	-	-
TGTGCCAGCAGTACGGACAGGGTAATCGAAAAACTGTTTTTT	CASSTDRVIEKLFF	TRBV6-5	TRBJ1-4	TRBD1	-
TGTGCCTGGAGTGTACGTACGGGGGACACTGAAGCTTTCTTT	CAWSVRTGDTEAFF	TRBV30	TRBJ1-1	-	-
TGTGCCAGCAGCAACGGACTAGCGGGAGGGTATGAGCAGTTCTTC	CASSNGLAGGYEQFF	TRBV7-2	TRBJ2-1	TRBD2	-
TGTGCCAGCAGCTCAAACCGGGACAGGGTAGGCTATGGCTACACCTTC	CASSSNRDRVGYGYTF	TRBV7-9	TRBJ1-2	TRBD1	once
TGTGCCAGCAGCTTGGGGCTAGCGGGAGCGGGATACGAGCAGTACTTC	CASSLGLAGAGYEQYF	TRBV5-4	TRBJ2-7	TRBD2	few
TGTGCCAGCAGTGAATGGGAGGGCGCCTTGAACACTGAAGCTTTCTTT	CASSEWEGALNTEAFF	TRBV2	TRBJ1-1	-	-
TGTGCCAGCAGAACGGGACAAGAGAGGGAAAAACTGTTTTTT	CASRTGQEREKLFF	TRBV6-1	TRBJ1-4	-	-
TGTGCCAGCAGCGTATATCAGGGCAACACCGGGGAGCTGTTTTTT	CASSVYQGNTGELFF	TRBV9	TRBJ2-2	-	-
TGTGCCAGCAGCGTCTCTAGCGGGAGAGAGACCCAGTACTTC	CASSVSSGRETQYF	TRBV9	TRBJ2-5	TRBD2	-
TGCGCCAGCAGCTTGGTTTCGGACACTCTTTACGAGCAGTACTTC	CASSLVSDTLYEQYF	TRBV5-1	TRBJ2-7	-	-
TGTGCCAGCAGTCCTCCCGGCTCCATAAATGGCTACACCTTC	CASSPPGSINGYTF	TRBV25-1	TRBJ1-2	-	once
TGCGCCAGCAGCTGGGTGGGGCAAGGAAACACCATATATTTT	CASSWVGQGNTIYF	TRBV5-1	TRBJ1-3	-	-
TGTGCCAGCAGCTCGACAGGGGTTCACAATCAGCCCCAGCATTTT	CASSSTGVHNQPQHF	TRBV2	TRBJ1-5	TRBD1	-
TGTGCCATCAGTGCGGGAGGGGATTACGAGCAGTACTTC	CAISAGGDYEQYF	TRBV10-3	TRBJ2-7	TRBD2	-
TGTGCCATCAGTGAGGGGGCGGGAGGGCCTTCTACCGGGGAGCTGTTTTTT	CAISEGAGGPSTGELFF	TRBV10-3	TRBJ2-2	TRBD2	once